This T cell receptor beta chain was identified during a study of T cells after yellow fever vaccination. This clonotype was recorded at least ten times. Per the germline V gene, CDR1 is SGHAT and CDR2 is FQNNGV. CDR3 length: 15 amino acids. Trimming removed 0 bases from V and 4 bases from J; junction bases left unmatched: 3. Study-wide points: Reappearance after the booster was seen for most primary-vaccination clones, at 95% to 97% CD4 and more than 80% CD8.

Using its own MiXCR run on the 5' RACE reads, TCRdb lists one record per CDR3 protein. The sample lists roughly 32,000 distinct CDR3 sequences, about 6.6% occurring once. The sequence was obtained from a young man who received the YFV17D yellow fever vaccine. The genes are TRBV11-2 and TRBJ2-5; 9 bases are shared with TRBD1. This specimen was PBMCs, either bulk or a sorted T-cell subset (CD4+, CD8+, memory, or dextramer-sorted; not recorded which), taken on the day of the first yellow fever vaccination. CDR3 sequence (DNA): TGTGCCAGCAGCTTAGAAGGGACAGGGAGAGAGACCCAGTACTTC. This gives the protein CASSLEGTGRETQYF.